This TCR beta chain was identified during a study of neoadjuvant nivolumab and ipilimumab in lung cancer. General observations from the study: From pretherapy to surgery, tumor richness and clonality rose with dual therapy. Resected-tumor TCR richness correlated positively with pretherapy blood richness.

Sequenced by immunoSEQ multiplex PCR; TCRdb stores in-frame clones only, minus some. This sample has 13,000 or so clones, with roughly 95% found just once. Notes on this clone: The antigen is unknown.

The clonotype originates from an adult with non-small cell lung cancer. Specimen: peripheral blood, collected after neoadjuvant nivolumab, alone or with ipilimumab, at or shortly before surgery.

The CDR3 DNA reads TGTGCCAGCTCACGCTTAGCGGGAGGAACCTACAATGAGCAGTTCTTC. Its protein product is CASSRLAGGTYNEQFF. V and J are TRBV18 and TRBJ2-1, with 10 bases that match TRBD2. The CDR3 loop spans 16 amino acids. Trimming cost V 4 bases and J 2 bases; bases outside gene matches: 5. Germline lookup yields CDR1 KGHSH and CDR2 LQKENI.